These 23 T cell receptor beta chains came from one sample sequenced in a study of blood T cell repertoires in COVID-19. Data came from immunoSEQ multiplex PCR; TCRdb stores just in-frame clones and leaves some out. The sample consists of around 340,000 clones, 70% to 90% of them appearing once. Sequenced material: PBMCs or T cells enriched from blood (not recorded which). All receptors derive from a woman aged 40 to 50 with acute COVID-19.

Concerning this clone itself: The junction shows a germline mismatch at one end, possibly a read error. The chain employs TRBV7-9 and TRBJ2-2, with 7 bases lining up with TRBD1. The CDR3 sequence is 16 residues long. Germline V gene data show CDR1 as SEHNR and CDR2 as FQNEAQ (reference sequence). CDR3 protein: CASSLGSRGNNGELFF. In DNA, the CDR3 is TGTGCCAGCAGCTTAGGGAGCAGGGGGAACAACGGGGAGCTGTTTTTT.

The chain employs TRBV2 and TRBJ2-3; 9 bases agree with TRBD2. Per germline, CDR1 SNHLY and CDR2 FYNNEI. J lost 4 bases, V lost 3 bases, and 5 bases had no gene match. CDR3 size: 15 residues. DNA of the CDR3: TGTGCCAGCAGTGAGGGACTAGCTGGGGCAGATACGCAGTATTTT. Residues: CASSEGLAGADTQYF.

The chain uses TRBV7-2 and TRBJ1-3; D remains unclear. CDR1 SGHTA and CDR2 FQGNSA come from the germline V gene. This CDR3 is built from 15 residues. V was shortened by 3 bases and J by 5 bases, with 14 bases between the two germline ends. CDR3: CASSLTQDFRNTIYF. CDR3 sequence (DNA): TGTGCCAGCAGCTTGACCCAGGATTTTAGAAACACCATATATTTT.

V is TRBV4-3 and J is TRBJ1-2, with D tentatively TRBD1 (5 bases). There are 14 residues in the CDR3. Per the germline V gene, CDR1 is LGHNA and CDR2 is YSLEER. The V gene lost 4 bases and the J gene lost 2 bases, with 11 bases spanning the gap. The CDR3 loop is CASSRAGGNYGYTF. The DNA for the CDR3 is TGCGCCAGCAGCCGCGCGGGGGGGAACTATGGCTACACCTTC.

CDR3 in DNA: TGTGCCGGGAAGGGGAACCGGCTGTACGAGCAGTACTTC. Amino acids: CAGKGNRLYEQYF. V usage is TRBV21-1 and J usage is TRBJ2-7; TRBD1, the D gene given by the table, was not confirmed from the DNA. TRBV21-1 corresponds to a pseudogene. The CDR3 length is 13 residues.

CDR3 amino acids: CASSIGTSGIVYNEQFF. CDR3 nucleotides: TGTGCCAGTAGTATCGGGACTAGCGGGATCGTATACAATGAGCAGTTCTTC. This chain links TRBV19 with TRBJ2-1, with 13 positions matching TRBD2. The CDR3 runs to 17 residues. Looked up from germline, CDR1 is LNHDA and CDR2 is SQIVND (reference sequence). The trim removed 3 bases at V and 4 bases at J, leaving 6 bases unmatched.

This chain uses TRBV5-6 with TRBJ1-2, with 9 bases aligning to TRBD1. Looked up from germline, CDR1 is SGHDT and CDR2 is YYEEEE. V shed 6 bases, J shed 6 bases, and the junction held 12 bases outside the gene matches. CDR3 length: 15 amino acids. CDR3 nucleotides: TGTGCCAGCACAGCGTCGGGACAGGGACCCCATGGCTACACCTTC. Its translation is CASTASGQGPHGYTF.

The rearrangement joins TRBV5-5 to TRBJ1-5; 8 nucleotides agree with TRBD1. This CDR3 has 14 residues. The germline gives CDR1 SGHKS, CDR2 YYEKEE (reference sequence). The V segment lost 4 bases and the J segment 2 bases; nucleotides outside the gene matches: 2. CDR3 in DNA: TGTGCCAGCAGCATGGGACAGGGCAATCAGCCCCAGCATTTT. Translated, it gives CASSMGQGNQPQHF.

This chain links TRBV5-4 with TRBJ2-3, with 11 bases identical to TRBD2. The CDR3 is 15 residues long. Looked up from germline, CDR1 is SGHNT and CDR2 is YYREEE (reference sequence). V trimming: 4 bases; J trimming: 4 bases; junction bases outside the gene matches: 5. CDR3 coding DNA: TGTGCCAGCAGCCGTAGCGGGGGGGCAGCAGATACGCAGTATTTT. Protein: CASSRSGGAADTQYF.

V gene TRBV28 combines with J gene TRBJ1-2; D ambiguous. The V and J ends lost 5 bases and 1 base respectively, with 11 bases between them. This CDR3 spans 14 amino acids. Germline V gene data show CDR1 as MDHEN and CDR2 as SYDVKM. In nucleotides, the CDR3 is TGTGCCAGCAGTCTAAAGAGAGATAACTATGGCTACACCTTC. Its protein product is CASSLKRDNYGYTF.

The chain is built from TRBV9 and TRBJ2-1; TRBD2 matches 9 bases. CDR3 length equals 14 residues. Trimming removed 5 bases from V and 10 bases from J; junction bases left unmatched: 10. The germline gives CDR1 SGDLS, CDR2 YYNGEE. The CDR3 spells CASSIYAGGSEQFF. Written as DNA, the CDR3 is TGTGCCAGCAGTATATACGCGGGAGGGTCCGAGCAGTTCTTC.

V usage is TRBV7-9 and J usage is TRBJ2-5, with 14 bases fitting TRBD2. The CDR3 covers 16 residues. Germline assignment: CDR1 SEHNR and CDR2 FQNEAQ (reference sequence). With V trimmed by 4 bases and J by 5 bases, 6 bases remained unmatched. The CDR3 DNA sequence: TGTGCCAGCAGCTCGGGACTAGCGGGAGATCTGGAGACCCAGTACTTC. It yields the protein CASSSGLAGDLETQYF.

J is TRBJ1-6 and V is TRBV28, with 8 bases identical to TRBD1. With 4 bases clipped from V and 8 bases from J, the junction kept 7 bases outside the gene matches. CDR1 is MDHEN and CDR2 is SYDVKM in the germline V gene. CDR3 length equals 15 residues. The CDR3 sequence is CASSSGGQGDSPLHF. CDR3 DNA: TGTGCCAGCAGTTCGGGAGGACAGGGTGATTCACCCCTCCACTTT.

This clone was observed once. The chain combines TRBV27 with TRBJ1-5, with D possibly TRBD1 on 5 matching bases. V dropped 6 bases and J dropped 7 bases, with 37 bases sitting between them. This CDR3 is 21 amino acids long. CDR1 is MNHEY, CDR2 SMNVEV, per germline (reference sequence). The CDR3 sequence: CASRTWGPPGGKGRQSQPQHF. DNA of the CDR3: TGTGCCAGCAGGACGTGGGGACCCCCAGGAGGGAAGGGCAGGCAATCGCAGCCCCAGCATTTT.

The rearrangement uses TRBV9 and TRBJ2-2; tentatively, D is TRBD2 (5 bases). The CDR3 totals 14 residues. CDR1 is SGDLS, CDR2 YYNGEE, per germline. The V and J ends lost 6 bases and 4 bases respectively, with 13 bases between them. This CDR3 is CASKASLSTGELFF. CDR3 in DNA: TGTGCCAGCAAGGCTAGCTTGTCCACCGGGGAGCTGTTTTTT.

The chain couples TRBV6-2 or TRBV6-3 to TRBJ1-2; weak D call: TRBD1 (6 bases). The CDR3 is 13 amino acids. The ends were cut back, 4 bases at V and 4 bases at J, with 10 bases in the middle. The germline CDR1 and CDR2 sequences are MNHEY and SVGEGT. The CDR3 coding sequence is TGTGCCAGCAGTTCCACAGGGATCTATGGCTACACCTTC. Translated, it gives CASSSTGIYGYTF.

This chain uses TRBV24-1 with TRBJ2-1, with 13 bases identical to TRBD2. This CDR3 is 19 amino acids long. Germline CDR1 KGHDR, CDR2 SFDVKD. Unmatched junction bases numbered 15, after V lost 4 bases and J lost 7 bases. CDR3 in amino acids: CATSDPLPTSGRAGNEQFF. CDR3 DNA sequence: TGTGCCACCAGTGACCCCCTCCCCACTAGCGGGAGGGCAGGGAATGAGCAGTTCTTC.

The chain couples TRBV11-1 to TRBJ2-4; D is unclear. The CDR3 loop spans 15 amino acids. With 3 bases removed from V and 6 bases from J, the gap between germline ends came to 15 bases. Germline CDR1 and CDR2: SGHAT and FQDESV (reference sequence). The CDR3 is CASSLDWNSINIQYF. The CDR3 region has the DNA TGTGCCAGCAGCTTGGATTGGAACAGTATAAACATTCAGTACTTC.

The CDR3 loop reads CASSILNQPQHF. The CDR3 DNA reads as TGTGCCAGCAGCATACTAAATCAGCCCCAGCATTTT. The genes are TRBV5-5 and TRBJ1-5; D remains unclear. Trimming took 4 bases from V and 4 from J, leaving 6 bases between them. Per germline, CDR1 SGHKS and CDR2 YYEKEE (reference sequence). CDR3 size: 12 residues.

V is TRBV29-1 and J is TRBJ1-2; 7 bases are shared with TRBD1. V was pared by 4 bases and J by 4 bases, with 9 bases of the junction left unmatched. CDR3 length: 14 residues. Germline V gene data show CDR1 as SQVTM and CDR2 as ANQGSEA. The DNA for the CDR3 is TGCAGCGTTGCCCTCGGGACAGTTAGCTATGGCTACACCTTC. Protein sequence: CSVALGTVSYGYTF.

This clone was seen once. V and J are TRBV19 and TRBJ1-3; D unclear. CDR1 is LNHDA, CDR2 SQIVND, per germline (reference sequence). V lost 6 bases, J lost 0 bases, and 9 bases lay in between. The CDR3 spans 14 residues. The CDR3 region has the DNA TGTGCCAGTAGCCCCGGGAGCTCTGGAAACACCATATATTTT. Its translation is CASSPGSSGNTIYF.

V usage is TRBV18 and J usage is TRBJ2-1; 11 bases are a match to TRBD2. With V trimmed by 0 bases and J by 7 bases, 2 bases remained unmatched. There are 15 residues in the CDR3. Germline V gene sequence: CDR1 KGHSH, CDR2 LQKENI. The chain's CDR3 is CASSPPASGRNEQFF. CDR3 in DNA: TGTGCCAGCTCACCACCCGCTAGCGGGAGGAATGAGCAGTTCTTC.

The J gene is TRBJ1-2, the V gene TRBV7-6; D gene uncertain. Germline V gene lookup returns CDR1 SGHVS and CDR2 FNYEAQ. The CDR3 covers 13 residues. Trimming pared 5 bases from V and 5 bases from J, leaving 12 bases between. The CDR3 DNA follows: TGTGCCAGCAGCCCGGGGAGAAATTATGGCTACACCTTC. It specifies CASSPGRNYGYTF.